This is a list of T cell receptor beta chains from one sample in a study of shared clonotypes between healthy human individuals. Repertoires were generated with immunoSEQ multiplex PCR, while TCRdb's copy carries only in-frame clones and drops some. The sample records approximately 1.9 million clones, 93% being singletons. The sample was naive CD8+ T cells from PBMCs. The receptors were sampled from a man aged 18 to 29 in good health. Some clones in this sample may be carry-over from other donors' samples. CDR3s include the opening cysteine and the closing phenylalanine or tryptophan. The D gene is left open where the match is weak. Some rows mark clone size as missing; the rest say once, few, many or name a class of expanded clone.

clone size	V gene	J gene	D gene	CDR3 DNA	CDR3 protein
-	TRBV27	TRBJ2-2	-	TGTGCCAGCACCTCATGGGGCGGGGAGCTGTTTTTT	CASTSWGGELFF
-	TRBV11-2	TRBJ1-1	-	TGTGCCAGCAGCCCCACCTACCTAGGGGGACCGAACACTGAAGCTTTCTTT	CASSPTYLGGPNTEAFF
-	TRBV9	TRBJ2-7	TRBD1	TGTGCCAGCAGCAGTACAGGACAGGGCAACGAGCAGTACTTC	CASSSTGQGNEQYF
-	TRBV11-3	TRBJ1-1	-	TGTGCCAGCAGCTCCGGGACATCTGAAGCTTTCTTT	CASSSGTSEAFF
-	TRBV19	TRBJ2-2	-	TGTGCCAGTACCAACAATCAAATGACAGTGAACACCGGGGAGCTGTTTTTT	CASTNNQMTVNTGELFF
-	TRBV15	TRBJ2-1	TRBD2	TGTGCCACCAGCCGAGCGCGGGGGACTGAGCAGTTCTTC	CATSRARGTEQFF
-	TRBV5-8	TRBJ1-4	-	TGTGCCAGCAGCTTGTACCTAAGGGATTTGGATGAAAAACTGTTTTTT	CASSLYLRDLDEKLFF
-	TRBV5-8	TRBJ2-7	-	TGTGCCAGCAGTTATCACTGGACAGCGAAAATCGAGCAGTACTTC	CASSYHWTAKIEQYF
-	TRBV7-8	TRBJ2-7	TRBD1	TGTGCCAGCACCATTAGGGGGACAGCTTCCTACGAGCAGTACTTC	CASTIRGTASYEQYF
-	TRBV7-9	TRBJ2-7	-	TGTGCCAGCAGCTCGACAGAGCTCTACGAGCAGTACTTC	CASSSTELYEQYF
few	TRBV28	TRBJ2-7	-	TGTGCCAGCAGTCCGAGCTCCTACGAGCAGTACTTC	CASSPSSYEQYF
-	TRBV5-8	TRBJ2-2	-	TGTGCCAGCAGCTCGGGCAGGGGAGAACTTGGGGAGCTGTTTTTT	CASSSGRGELGELFF
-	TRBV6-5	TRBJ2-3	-	TGTGCCAGCAGCACAGCAGAGGCAGATACGCAGTATTTT	CASSTAEADTQYF
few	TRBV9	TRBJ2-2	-	TGTGCCAGCAGCGTAGAAGGGGCCGGGGAGCTGTTTTTT	CASSVEGAGELFF
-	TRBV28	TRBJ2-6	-	TGTGCCAGCAGTTTACAGGTAGAGGTGGTCTCTGGGGCCAACGTCCTGACTTTC	CASSLQVEVVSGANVLTF
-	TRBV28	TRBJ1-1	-	TGTGCCAGCAGTTTAGGCAGGGGAACTGAAGCTTTCTTT	CASSLGRGTEAFF
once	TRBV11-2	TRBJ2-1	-	TGTGCCAGCAGCTTGTACGGGCTCAATGAGCAGTTCTTC	CASSLYGLNEQFF
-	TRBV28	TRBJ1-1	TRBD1	TGTGCCAGCAGATTCCTGACAGGGGGTAACACTGAAGCTTTCTTT	CASRFLTGGNTEAFF
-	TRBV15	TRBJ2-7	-	TGTGCCACCAGCAAGGAGCGGGGACAGACCTACGAGCAGTACTTC	CATSKERGQTYEQYF
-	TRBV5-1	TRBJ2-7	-	TGCGCCACCCTAGGTCCGCTTACCTCCTACGAGCAGTACTTC	CATLGPLTSYEQYF
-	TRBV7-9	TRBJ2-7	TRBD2	TGTGCCAGCAGCTCAAAAAGGCTAGCGGGGGACCCCTACGAGCAGTACTTC	CASSSKRLAGDPYEQYF
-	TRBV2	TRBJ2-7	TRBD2	TGTGCCAGCAGTGAAGCGCTTCAGGCTAGCGGGAGCTCCTACGAGCAGTACTTC	CASSEALQASGSSYEQYF
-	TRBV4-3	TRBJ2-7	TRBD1	TGCGCCAGCAGTCCCCAAGGCGGACAGGGCGTCTACGAGCAGTACTTC	CASSPQGGQGVYEQYF